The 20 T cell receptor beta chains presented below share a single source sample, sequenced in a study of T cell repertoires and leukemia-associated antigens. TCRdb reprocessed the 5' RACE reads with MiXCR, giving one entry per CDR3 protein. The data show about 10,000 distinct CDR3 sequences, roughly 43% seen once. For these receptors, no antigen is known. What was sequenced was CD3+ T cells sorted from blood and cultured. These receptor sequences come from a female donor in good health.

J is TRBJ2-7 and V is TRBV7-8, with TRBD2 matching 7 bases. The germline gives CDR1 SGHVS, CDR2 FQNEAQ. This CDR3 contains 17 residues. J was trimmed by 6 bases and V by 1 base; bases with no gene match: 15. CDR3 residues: CASSLGVGREYPLEQYF. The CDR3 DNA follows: TGTGCCAGCAGCTTAGGGGTCGGGCGGGAGTATCCACTCGAGCAGTACTTC. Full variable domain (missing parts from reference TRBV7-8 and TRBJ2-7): GAGVSQSPRYKVAKRGQDVALRCDPISGHVSLFWYQQALGQGPEFLTYFQNEAQLDKSGLPSDRFFAERPEGSVSTLKIQRTQQEDSAVYLCASSLGVGREYPLEQYFGPGTRLTVT.

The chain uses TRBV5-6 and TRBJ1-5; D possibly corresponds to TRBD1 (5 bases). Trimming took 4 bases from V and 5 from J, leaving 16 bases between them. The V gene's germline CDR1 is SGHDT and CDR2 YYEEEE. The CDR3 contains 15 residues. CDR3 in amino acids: CASSPGGGYHQPQHF. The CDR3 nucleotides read TGTGCCAGCAGCCCCGGCGGGGGATACCATCAGCCCCAGCATTTT.

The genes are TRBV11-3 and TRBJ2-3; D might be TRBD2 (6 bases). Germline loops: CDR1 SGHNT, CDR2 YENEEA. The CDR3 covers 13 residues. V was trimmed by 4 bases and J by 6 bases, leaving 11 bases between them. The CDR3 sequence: CASSSQGGDTQYF. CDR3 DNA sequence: TGTGCCAGCAGCTCCCAGGGAGGTGATACGCAGTATTTT.

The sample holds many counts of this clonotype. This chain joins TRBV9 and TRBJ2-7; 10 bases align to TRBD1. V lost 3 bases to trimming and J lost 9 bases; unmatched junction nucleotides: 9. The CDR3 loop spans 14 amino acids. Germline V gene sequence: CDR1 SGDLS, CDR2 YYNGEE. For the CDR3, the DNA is TGTGCCAGCAGCGGGGTGACAGGGGGCCGGGTGCAGTACTTC. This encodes CASSGVTGGRVQYF.

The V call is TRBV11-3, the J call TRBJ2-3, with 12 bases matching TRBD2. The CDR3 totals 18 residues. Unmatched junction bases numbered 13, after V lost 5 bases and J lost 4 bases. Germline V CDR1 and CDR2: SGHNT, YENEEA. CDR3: CASSPRTRLAGVADTQYF. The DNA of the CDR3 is TGTGCCAGCAGCCCCCGCACCAGACTAGCGGGAGTAGCAGATACGCAGTATTTT.

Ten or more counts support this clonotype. CDR3: CASSLYQQMNTEAFF. DNA for the CDR3: TGTGCCAGCAGCTTATATCAGCAAATGAACACTGAAGCTTTCTTT. The chain employs TRBV7-3 and TRBJ1-1; D unclear. Germline lookup yields CDR1 SGHTA and CDR2 FQGTGA. This CDR3 region has 15 residues. Trimming removed 2 bases at V and 0 bases at J, with 10 bases between.

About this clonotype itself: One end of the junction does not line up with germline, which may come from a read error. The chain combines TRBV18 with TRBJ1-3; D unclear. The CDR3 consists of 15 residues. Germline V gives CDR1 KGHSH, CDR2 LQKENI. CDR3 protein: CASSPLSGSGTTTYF. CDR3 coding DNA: TGTGCCAGCTCACCGCTTTCGGGCTCTGGAACCACCACATATTTT.

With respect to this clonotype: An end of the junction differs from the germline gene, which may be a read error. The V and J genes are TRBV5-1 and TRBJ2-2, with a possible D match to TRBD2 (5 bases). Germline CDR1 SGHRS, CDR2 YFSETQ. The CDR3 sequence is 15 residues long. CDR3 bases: TGCGCCAGCAGCCCCCGGGATGGAAACACCGGGGAGCTGTTTTTC. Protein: CASSPRDGNTGELFF.

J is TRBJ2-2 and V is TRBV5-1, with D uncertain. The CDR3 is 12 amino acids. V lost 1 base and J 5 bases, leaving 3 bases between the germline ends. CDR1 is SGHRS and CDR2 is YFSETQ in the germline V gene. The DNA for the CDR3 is TGCGCCAGCAGCTTGTTTACCGGGGAGCTGTTTTTT. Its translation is CASSLFTGELFF.

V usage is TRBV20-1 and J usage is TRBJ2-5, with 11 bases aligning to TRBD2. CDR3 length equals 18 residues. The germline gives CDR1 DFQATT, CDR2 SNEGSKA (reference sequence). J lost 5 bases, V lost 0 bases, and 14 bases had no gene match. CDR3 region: CSARDPLTSGRGIETQYF. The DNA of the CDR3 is TGCAGTGCTAGAGATCCTCTCACTAGCGGGAGAGGTATCGAGACCCAGTACTTC.

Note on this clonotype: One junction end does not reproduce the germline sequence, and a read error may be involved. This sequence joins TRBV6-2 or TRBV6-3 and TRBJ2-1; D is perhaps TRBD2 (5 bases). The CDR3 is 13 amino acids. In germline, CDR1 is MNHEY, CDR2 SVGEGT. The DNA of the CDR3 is TGTGCCAGCAGTTACCTTTCCGGGGATGAGCAGTCCTTC. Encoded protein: CASSYLSGDEQSF.

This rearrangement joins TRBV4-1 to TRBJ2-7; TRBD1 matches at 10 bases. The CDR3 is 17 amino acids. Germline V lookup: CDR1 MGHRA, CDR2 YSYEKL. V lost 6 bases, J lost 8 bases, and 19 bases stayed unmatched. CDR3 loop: CASSPKWETGGLRKQYF. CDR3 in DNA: TGCGCCAGCAGTCCCAAGTGGGAGACAGGGGGCTTGAGGAAGCAGTACTTC.

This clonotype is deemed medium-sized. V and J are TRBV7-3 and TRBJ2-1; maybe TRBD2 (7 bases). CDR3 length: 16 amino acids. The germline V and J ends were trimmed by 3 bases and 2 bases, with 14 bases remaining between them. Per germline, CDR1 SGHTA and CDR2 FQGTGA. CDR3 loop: CASSLVGGAAYNEQFF. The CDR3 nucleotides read TGTGCCAGCAGCTTGGTAGGGGGGGCAGCCTACAATGAGCAGTTCTTC.

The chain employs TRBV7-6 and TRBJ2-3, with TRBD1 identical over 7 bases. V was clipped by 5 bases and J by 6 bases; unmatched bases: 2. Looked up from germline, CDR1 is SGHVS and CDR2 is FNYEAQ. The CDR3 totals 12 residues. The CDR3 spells CASSRGLDTQYF. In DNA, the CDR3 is TGTGCCAGCAGCAGGGGGCTGGATACGCAGTATTTT. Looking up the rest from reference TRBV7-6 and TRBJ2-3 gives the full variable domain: GAGVSQSPRYKVTKRGQDVALRCDPISGHVSLYWYRQALGQGPEFLTYFNYEAQQDKSGLPNDRFSAERPEGSISTLTIQRTEQRDSAMYRCASSRGLDTQYFGPGTRLTVL.

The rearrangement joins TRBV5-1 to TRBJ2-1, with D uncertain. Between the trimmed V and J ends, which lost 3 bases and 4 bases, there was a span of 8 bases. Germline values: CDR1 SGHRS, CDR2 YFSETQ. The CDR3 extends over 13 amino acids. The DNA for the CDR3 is TGCGCCAGCAGCTCGCAGCAATACAATGAGCAGTTCTTC. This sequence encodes CASSSQQYNEQFF.

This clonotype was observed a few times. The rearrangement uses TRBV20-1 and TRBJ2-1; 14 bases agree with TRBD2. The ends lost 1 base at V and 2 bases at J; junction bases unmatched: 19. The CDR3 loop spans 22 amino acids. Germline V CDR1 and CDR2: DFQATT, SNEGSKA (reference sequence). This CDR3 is CSARVGPLGLAGGTYAYNEQFF. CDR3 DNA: TGCAGTGCTAGAGTGGGACCATTAGGACTAGCGGGAGGAACCTACGCCTACAATGAGCAGTTCTTC.

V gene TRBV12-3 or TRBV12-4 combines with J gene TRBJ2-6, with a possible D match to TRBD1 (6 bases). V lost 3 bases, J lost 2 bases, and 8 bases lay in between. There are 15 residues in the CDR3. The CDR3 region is CASSLGAAGANVLTF. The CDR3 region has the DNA TGTGCCAGCAGTTTGGGGGCAGCTGGGGCCAACGTCCTGACTTTC.

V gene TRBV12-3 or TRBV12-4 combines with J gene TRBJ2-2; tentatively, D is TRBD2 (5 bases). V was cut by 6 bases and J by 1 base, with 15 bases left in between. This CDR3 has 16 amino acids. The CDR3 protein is CASSPARRLNTGELFF. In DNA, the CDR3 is TGTGCCAGCAGCCCTGCAAGGAGGTTGAACACCGGGGAGCTGTTTTTT.

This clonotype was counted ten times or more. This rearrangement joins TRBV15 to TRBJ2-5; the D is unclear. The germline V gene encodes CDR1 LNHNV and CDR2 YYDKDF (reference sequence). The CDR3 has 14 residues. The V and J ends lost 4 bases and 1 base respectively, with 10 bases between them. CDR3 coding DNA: TGTGCCACCAGCACCCGTTCGCTCCAAGAGACCCAGTACTTC. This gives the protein CATSTRSLQETQYF.

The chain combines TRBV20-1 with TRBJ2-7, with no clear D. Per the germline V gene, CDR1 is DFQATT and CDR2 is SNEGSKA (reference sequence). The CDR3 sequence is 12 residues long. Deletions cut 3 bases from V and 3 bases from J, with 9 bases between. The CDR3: CSARAGRYEQYF. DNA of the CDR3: TGCAGTGCTAGGGCAGGCCGCTACGAGCAGTACTTC.